What follows is one TCR beta chain and its context. Its antigen is currently unknown. TCRdb re-called the 5' RACE reads through MiXCR, storing one row per CDR3 protein. The data hold some 460,000 distinct CDR3 sequences, with approximately 15% observed a single time. The source of the sample is a study of identical twins. Study-level findings and limits: A lower insertion count was a feature of abundant cord blood beta clonotypes, with no such feature in memory repertoires.

Trimming cost V 3 bases and J 2 bases, with 9 bases left between them. From germline, CDR1 is SNHLY and CDR2 FYNNEI. CDR3 size: 14 residues. The same sample was also used in a study of yellow fever vaccine responses in identical twins.

The clonotype comes from a young woman in good health. The chain employs TRBV2 and TRBJ2-3; D uncertain. Input material: CD4+ T cells sorted from blood. CDR3 nucleotide sequence: TGTGCCAGCAGTGATGCGGCTTTCACAGATACGCAGTATTTT. It specifies CASSDAAFTDTQYF. Supplemented by reference TRBV2 and TRBJ2-3, the full variable domain reads EPEVTQTPSHQVTQMGQEVILRCVPISNHLYFYWYRQILGQKVEFLVSFYNNEISEKSEIFDDQFSVERPDGSNFTLKIRSTKLEDSAMYFCASSDAAFTDTQYFGPGTRLTVL.